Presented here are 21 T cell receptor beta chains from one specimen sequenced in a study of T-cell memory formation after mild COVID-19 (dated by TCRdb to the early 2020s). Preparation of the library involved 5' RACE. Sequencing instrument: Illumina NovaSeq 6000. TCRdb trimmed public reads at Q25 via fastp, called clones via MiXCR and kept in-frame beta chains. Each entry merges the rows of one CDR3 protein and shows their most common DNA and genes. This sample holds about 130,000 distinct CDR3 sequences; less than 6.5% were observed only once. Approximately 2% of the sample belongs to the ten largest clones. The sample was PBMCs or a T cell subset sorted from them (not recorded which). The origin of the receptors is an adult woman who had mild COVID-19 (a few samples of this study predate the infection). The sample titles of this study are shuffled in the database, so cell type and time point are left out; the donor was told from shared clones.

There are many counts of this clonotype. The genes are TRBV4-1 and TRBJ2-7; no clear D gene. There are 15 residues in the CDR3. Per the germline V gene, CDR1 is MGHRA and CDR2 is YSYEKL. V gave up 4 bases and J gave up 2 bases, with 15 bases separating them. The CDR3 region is CASSPLPLGPYEQYF. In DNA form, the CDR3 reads TGCGCCAGCAGCCCTTTGCCCCTCGGCCCCTACGAGCAGTACTTC.

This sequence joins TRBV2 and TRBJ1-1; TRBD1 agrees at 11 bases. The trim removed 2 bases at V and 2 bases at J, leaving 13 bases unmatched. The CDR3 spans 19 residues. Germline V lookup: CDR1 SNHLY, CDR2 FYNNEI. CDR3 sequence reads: CASSEKMPWDRGKNTEAFF. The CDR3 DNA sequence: TGTGCCAGCAGTGAAAAAATGCCCTGGGACAGGGGGAAAAACACTGAAGCTTTCTTT. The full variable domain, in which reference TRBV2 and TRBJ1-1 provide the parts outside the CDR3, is EPEVTQTPSHQVTQMGQEVILRCVPISNHLYFYWYRQILGQKVEFLVSFYNNEISEKSEIFDDQFSVERPDGSNFTLKIRSTKLEDSAMYFCASSEKMPWDRGKNTEAFFGQGTRLTVV.

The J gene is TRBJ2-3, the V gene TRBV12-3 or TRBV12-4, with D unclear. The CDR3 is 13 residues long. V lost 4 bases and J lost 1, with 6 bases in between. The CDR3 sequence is CASSSTGTDTQYF. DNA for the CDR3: TGTGCCAGCAGTTCGACTGGCACAGATACGCAGTATTTT.

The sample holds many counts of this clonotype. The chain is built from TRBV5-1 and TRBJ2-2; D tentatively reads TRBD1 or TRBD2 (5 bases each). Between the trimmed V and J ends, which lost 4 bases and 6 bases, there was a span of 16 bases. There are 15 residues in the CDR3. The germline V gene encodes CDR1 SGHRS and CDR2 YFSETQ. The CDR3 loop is CASSLGLEGSGELFF. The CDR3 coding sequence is TGCGCCAGCAGCCTAGGACTCGAGGGGTCCGGGGAGCTGTTTTTT.

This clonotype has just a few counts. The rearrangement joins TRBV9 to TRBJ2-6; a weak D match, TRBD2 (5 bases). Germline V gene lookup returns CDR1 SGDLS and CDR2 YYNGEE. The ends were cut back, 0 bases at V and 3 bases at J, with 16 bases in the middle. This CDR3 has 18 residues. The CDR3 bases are TGTGCCAGCAGCGTAGGAATCCCTGTTGGAGGTGGGGCCAACGTCCTGACTTTC. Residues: CASSVGIPVGGGANVLTF.

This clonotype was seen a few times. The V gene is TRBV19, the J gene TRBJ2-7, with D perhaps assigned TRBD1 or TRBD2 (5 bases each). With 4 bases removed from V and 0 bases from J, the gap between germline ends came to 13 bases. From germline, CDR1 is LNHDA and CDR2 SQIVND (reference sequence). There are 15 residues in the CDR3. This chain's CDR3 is CASSSRDRHSYEQYF. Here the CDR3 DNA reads TGTGCCAGTAGTAGCCGGGACCGCCACTCCTACGAGCAGTACTTC.

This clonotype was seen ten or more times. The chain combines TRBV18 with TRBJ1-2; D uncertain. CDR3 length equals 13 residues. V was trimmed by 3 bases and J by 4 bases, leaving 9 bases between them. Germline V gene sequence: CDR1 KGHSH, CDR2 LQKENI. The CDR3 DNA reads TGTGCCAGCTCACCCCGCGGCCGCTATGGCTACACCTTC. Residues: CASSPRGRYGYTF.

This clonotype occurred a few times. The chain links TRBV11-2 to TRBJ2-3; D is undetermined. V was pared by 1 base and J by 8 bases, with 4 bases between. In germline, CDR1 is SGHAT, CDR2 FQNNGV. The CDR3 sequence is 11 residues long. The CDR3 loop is CASSLGITQYF. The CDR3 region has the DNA TGTGCCAGCAGCTTAGGGATTACGCAGTATTTT.

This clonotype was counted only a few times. CDR3 loop: CASSRFPGELFF. The CDR3 nucleotides read TGTGCCAGCAGCCGTTTTCCGGGGGAGCTGTTTTTT. The V call is TRBV12-3 or TRBV12-4, the J call TRBJ2-2; no definite D call. The CDR3 has 12 amino acids. Trimming pared 6 bases from V and 8 bases from J, leaving 10 bases between.

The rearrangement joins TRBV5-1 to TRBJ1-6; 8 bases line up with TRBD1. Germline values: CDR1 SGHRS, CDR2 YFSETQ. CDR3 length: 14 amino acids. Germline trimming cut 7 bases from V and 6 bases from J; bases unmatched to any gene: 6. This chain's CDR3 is CASRDRWINSPLHF. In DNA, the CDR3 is TGCGCCAGCCGGGACAGGTGGATTAATTCACCCCTCCACTTT.

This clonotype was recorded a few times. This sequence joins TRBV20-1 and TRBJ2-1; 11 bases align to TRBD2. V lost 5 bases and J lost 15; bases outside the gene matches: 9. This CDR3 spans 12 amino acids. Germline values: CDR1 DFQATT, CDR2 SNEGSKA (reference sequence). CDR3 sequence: CSARRTSGLLFF. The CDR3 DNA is TGCAGTGCTCGCCGGACTAGCGGGCTCTTGTTCTTC.

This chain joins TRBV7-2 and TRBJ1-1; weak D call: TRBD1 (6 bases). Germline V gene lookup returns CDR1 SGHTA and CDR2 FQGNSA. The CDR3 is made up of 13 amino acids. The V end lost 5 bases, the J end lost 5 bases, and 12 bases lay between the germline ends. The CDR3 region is CASSRQEGTEAFF. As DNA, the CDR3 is TGTGCCAGCAGCCGACAGGAGGGAACTGAAGCTTTCTTT.

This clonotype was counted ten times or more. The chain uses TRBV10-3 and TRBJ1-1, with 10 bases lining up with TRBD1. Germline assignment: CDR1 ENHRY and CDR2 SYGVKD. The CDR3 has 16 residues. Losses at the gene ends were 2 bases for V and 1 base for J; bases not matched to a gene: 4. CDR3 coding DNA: TGTGCCATCAGTGAGGACAGGGGGCATGGGAACACTGAAGCTTTCTTT. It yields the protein CAISEDRGHGNTEAFF.

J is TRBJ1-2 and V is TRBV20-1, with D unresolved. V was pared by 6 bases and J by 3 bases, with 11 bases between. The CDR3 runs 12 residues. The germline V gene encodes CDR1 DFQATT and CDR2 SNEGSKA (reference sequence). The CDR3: CSAVGLDYGYTF. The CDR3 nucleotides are TGCAGTGCGGTGGGTTTGGACTATGGCTACACCTTC.

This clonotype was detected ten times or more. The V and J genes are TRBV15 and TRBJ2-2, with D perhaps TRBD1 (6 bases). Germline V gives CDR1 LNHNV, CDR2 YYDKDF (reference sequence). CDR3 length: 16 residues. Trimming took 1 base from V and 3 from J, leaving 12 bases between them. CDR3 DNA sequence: TGTGCCACCAGCAGAGTTATAAGACAGGACACCGGGGAGCTGTTTTTT. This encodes CATSRVIRQDTGELFF.

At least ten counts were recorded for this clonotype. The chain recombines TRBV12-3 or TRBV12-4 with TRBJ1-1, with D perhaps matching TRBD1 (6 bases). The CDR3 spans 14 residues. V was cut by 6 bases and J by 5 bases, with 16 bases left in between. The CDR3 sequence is CASRTTGLGTEAFF. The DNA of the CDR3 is TGTGCCAGCAGAACCACAGGGTTGGGAACTGAAGCTTTCTTT.

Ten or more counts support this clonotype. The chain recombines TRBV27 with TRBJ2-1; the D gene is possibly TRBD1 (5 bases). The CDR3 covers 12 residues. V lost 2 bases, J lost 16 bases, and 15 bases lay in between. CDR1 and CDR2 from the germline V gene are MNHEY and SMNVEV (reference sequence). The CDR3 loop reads CASSLEKWGHFF. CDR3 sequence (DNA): TGTGCCAGCAGTTTAGAGAAGTGGGGCCATTTCTTC.

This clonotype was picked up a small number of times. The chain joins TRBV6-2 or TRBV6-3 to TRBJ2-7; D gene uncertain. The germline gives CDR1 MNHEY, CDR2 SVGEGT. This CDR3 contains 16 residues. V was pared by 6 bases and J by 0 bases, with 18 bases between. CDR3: CASSPLVGLSSYEQYF. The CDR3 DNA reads TGTGCCAGCAGCCCCTTGGTGGGGTTGAGCTCCTACGAGCAGTACTTC.

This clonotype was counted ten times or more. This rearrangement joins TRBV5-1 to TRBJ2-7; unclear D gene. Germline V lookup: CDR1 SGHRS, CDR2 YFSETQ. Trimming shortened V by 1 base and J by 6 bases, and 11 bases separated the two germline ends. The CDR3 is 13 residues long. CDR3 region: CASSLNFGPEQYF. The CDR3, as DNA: TGCGCCAGCAGCTTGAATTTTGGCCCCGAGCAGTACTTC.

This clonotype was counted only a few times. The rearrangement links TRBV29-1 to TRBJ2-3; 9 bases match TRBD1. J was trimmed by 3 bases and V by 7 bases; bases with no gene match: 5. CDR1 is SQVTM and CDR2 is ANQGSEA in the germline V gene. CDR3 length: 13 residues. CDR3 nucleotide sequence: TGCAGCGCCCATGGGACAGGGACAGATACGCAGTATTTT. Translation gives CSAHGTGTDTQYF.

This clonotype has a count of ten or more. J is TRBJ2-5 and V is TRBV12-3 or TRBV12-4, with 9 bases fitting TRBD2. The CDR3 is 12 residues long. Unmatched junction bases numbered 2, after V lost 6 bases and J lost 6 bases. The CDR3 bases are TGTGCCAGCAGCGGACTAGCGAAGACCCAGTACTTC. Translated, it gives CASSGLAKTQYF.